This record covers a single T cell receptor (beta chain). Its specificity is not known. The data were obtained in a study of post-analysis software for immune sequencing data. The overall study: Relapsing-remitting, secondary progressive and progressive-relapsing forms of multiple sclerosis all featured among disease courses. Findings and limits, study-wide: Relative to controls, patients with multiple sclerosis showed significantly lower normalized Chao1 diversity. Four or five TRBV segments occurring more often in patients than controls included TRBV5-6, TRBV5-1 and TRBV20-1.

CDR1 and CDR2 from the germline V gene are MNHEY and SVGEGT. The CDR3 covers 16 residues. Unmatched junction bases numbered 5, after V lost 2 bases and J lost 0 bases. Unique molecular identifiers tagged the TCR beta cDNA libraries. TCRdb re-called the PCR reads through MiXCR, storing one row per CDR3 protein. The sample lists approximately 770,000 distinct CDR3 sequences; just over 45% were seen once. This receptor was taken from a girl under 18 with multiple sclerosis. This sequence joins TRBV6-2 or TRBV6-3 and TRBJ2-7; 9 bases are shared with TRBD2. Material: blood. The CDR3, as DNA: TGTGCCAGCAGTTACCTCGGACTAGCGAACTCCTACGAGCAGTACTTC. Translation: CASSYLGLANSYEQYF.